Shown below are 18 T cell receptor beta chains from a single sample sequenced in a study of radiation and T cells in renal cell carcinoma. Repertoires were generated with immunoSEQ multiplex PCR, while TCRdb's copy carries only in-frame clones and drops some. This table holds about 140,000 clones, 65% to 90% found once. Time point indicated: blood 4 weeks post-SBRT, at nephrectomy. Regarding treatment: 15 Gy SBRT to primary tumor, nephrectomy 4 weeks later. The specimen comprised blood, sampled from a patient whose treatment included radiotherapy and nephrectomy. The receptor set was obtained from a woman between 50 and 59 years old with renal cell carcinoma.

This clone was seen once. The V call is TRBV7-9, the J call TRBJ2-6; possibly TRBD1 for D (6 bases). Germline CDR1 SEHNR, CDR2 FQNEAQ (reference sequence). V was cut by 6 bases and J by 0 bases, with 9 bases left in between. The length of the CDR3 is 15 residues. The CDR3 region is CASRKGGSGANVLTF. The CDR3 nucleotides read TGTGCCAGCAGAAAAGGGGGCTCTGGGGCCAACGTCCTGACTTTC. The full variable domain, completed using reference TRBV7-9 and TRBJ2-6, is DTGVSQNPRHKITKRGQNVTFRCDPISEHNRLYWYRQTLGQGPEFLTYFQNEAQLEKSRLLSDRFSAERPKGSFSTLEIQRTEQGDSAMYLCASRKGGSGANVLTFGAGSRLTVL.

CDR3: CAIRNTGRTSSSYNEQFF. The CDR3 DNA follows: TGTGCCATCAGGAATACAGGTCGGACTAGCTCTTCCTACAATGAGCAGTTCTTC. This rearrangement joins TRBV10-3 to TRBJ2-1; 8 positions agree with TRBD2. CDR3 length: 18 amino acids. V was pared by 6 bases and J by 1 base, with 14 bases of the junction left unmatched. The germline V gene encodes CDR1 ENHRY and CDR2 SYGVKD.

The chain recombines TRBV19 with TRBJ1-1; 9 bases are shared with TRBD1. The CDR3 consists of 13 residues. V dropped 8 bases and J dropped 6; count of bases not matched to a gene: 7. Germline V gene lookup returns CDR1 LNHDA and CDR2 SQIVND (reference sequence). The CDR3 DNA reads TGTGCCAGTGGCCCTCGGACAGGGGCTGAAGCTTTCTTT. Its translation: CASGPRTGAEAFF.

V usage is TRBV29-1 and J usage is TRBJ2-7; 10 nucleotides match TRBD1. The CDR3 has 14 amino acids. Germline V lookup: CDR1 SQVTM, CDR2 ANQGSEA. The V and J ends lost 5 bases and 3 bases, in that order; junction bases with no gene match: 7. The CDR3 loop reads CSVTRDRGHYEQYF. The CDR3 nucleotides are TGCAGCGTTACCCGGGACAGGGGCCACTACGAGCAGTACTTC.

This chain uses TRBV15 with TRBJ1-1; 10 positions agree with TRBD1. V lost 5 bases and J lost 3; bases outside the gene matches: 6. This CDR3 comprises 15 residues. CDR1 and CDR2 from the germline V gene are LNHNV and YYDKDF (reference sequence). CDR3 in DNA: TGTGCCACCAGCCCCTGGGACAGGGGTCACACTGAAGCTTTCTTT. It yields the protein CATSPWDRGHTEAFF.

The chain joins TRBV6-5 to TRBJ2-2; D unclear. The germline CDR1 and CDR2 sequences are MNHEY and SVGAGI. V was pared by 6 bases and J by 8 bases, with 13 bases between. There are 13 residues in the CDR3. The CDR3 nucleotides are TGTGCCAGCAGGACGATCAGAGCTGGGGAGCTGTTTTTT. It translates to CASRTIRAGELFF.

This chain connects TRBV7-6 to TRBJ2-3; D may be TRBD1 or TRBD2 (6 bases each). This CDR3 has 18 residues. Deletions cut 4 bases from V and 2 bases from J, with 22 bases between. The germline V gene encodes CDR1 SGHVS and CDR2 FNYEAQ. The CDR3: CASSSAGTGQEFTDTQYF. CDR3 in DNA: TGTGCCAGCAGCTCAGCGGGCACGGGACAAGAATTCACAGATACGCAGTATTTT. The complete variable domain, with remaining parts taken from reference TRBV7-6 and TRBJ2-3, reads GAGVSQSPRYKVTKRGQDVALRCDPISGHVSLYWYRQALGQGPEFLTYFNYEAQQDKSGLPNDRFSAERPEGSISTLTIQRTEQRDSAMYRCASSSAGTGQEFTDTQYFGPGTRLTVL.

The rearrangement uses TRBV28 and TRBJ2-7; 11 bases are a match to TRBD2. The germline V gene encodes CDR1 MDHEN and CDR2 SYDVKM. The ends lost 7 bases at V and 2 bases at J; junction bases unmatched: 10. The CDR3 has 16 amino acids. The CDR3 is CASNTGGLADPYEQYF. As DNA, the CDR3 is TGTGCCAGCAACACCGGGGGACTAGCGGACCCCTACGAGCAGTACTTC.

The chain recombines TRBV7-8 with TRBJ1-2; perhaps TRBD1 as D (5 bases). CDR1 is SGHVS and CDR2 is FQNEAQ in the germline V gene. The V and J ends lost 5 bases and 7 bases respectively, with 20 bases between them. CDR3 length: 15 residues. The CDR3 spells CASSPSGAQSGGYTF. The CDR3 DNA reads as TGTGCCAGCAGCCCCTCCGGGGCCCAAAGTGGTGGCTACACCTTC.

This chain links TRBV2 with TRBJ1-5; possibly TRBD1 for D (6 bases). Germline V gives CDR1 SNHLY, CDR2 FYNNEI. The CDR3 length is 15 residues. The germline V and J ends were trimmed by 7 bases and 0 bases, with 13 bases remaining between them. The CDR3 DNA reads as TGTGCCAGCAACGAGGGAGGGGGTAGCAATCAGCCCCAGCATTTT. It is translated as CASNEGGGSNQPQHF.

The CDR3 region is CASSTGRQETQYF. CDR3 sequence (DNA): TGCGCCAGCAGTACGGGACGGCAAGAGACCCAGTACTTC. The J gene is TRBJ2-5, the V gene TRBV10-1; D may match TRBD1 or TRBD2 (5 bases each). V was cut by 5 bases and J by 2 bases, with 9 bases left in between. Germline-derived CDR1 and CDR2 are WNHNN and SYGVQD (reference sequence). CDR3 length equals 13 residues.

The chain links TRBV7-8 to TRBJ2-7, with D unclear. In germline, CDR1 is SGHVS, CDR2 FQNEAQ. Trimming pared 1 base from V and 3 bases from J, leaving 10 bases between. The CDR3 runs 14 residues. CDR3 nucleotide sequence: TGTGCCAGCAGCTTAGTGCCAGGCCGCTACGAGCAGTACTTC. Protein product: CASSLVPGRYEQYF.

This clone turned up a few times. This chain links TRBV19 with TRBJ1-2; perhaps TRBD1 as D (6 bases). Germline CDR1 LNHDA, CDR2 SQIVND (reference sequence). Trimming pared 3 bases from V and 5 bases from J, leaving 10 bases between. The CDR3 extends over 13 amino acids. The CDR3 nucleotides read TGTGCCAGTAGTATCGGGCAGGGGTATGGCTACACCTTC. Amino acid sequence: CASSIGQGYGYTF.

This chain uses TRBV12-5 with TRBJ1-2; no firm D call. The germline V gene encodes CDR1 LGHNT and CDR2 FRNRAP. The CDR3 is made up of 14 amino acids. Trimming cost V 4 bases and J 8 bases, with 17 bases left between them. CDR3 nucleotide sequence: TGTGCTAGTGGTTCCGGACCAAAAGGACGGGGCTACACCTTC. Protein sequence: CASGSGPKGRGYTF.

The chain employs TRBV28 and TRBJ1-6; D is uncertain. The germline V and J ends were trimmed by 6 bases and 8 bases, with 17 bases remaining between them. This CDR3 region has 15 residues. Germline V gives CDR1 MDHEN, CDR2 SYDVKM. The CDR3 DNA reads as TGTGCCAGCAGGATTATCGGCCAAAATTATTCACCCCTCCACTTT. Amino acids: CASRIIGQNYSPLHF.

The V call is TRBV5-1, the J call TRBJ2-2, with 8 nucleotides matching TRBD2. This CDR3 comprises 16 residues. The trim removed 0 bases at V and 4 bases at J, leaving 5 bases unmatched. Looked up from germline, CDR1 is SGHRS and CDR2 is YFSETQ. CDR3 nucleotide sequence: TGCGCCAGCAGCTTGGCGTCTAGCGGGCGCACCGGGGAGCTGTTTTTT. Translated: CASSLASSGRTGELFF.

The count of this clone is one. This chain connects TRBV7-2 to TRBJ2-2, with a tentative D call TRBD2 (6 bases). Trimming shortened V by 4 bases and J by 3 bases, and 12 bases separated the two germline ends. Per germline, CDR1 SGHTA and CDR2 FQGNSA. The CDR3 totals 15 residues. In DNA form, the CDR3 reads TGTGCCAGCAGCTACGTGGGGGGTGACACCGGGGAGCTGTTTTTT. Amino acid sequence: CASSYVGGDTGELFF.

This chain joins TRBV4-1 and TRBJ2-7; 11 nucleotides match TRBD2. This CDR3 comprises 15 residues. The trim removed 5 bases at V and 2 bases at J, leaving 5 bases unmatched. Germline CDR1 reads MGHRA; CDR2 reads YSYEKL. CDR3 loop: CASSASSGGTYEQYF. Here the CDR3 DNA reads TGCGCCAGCAGCGCTTCTAGCGGGGGGACCTACGAGCAGTACTTC.